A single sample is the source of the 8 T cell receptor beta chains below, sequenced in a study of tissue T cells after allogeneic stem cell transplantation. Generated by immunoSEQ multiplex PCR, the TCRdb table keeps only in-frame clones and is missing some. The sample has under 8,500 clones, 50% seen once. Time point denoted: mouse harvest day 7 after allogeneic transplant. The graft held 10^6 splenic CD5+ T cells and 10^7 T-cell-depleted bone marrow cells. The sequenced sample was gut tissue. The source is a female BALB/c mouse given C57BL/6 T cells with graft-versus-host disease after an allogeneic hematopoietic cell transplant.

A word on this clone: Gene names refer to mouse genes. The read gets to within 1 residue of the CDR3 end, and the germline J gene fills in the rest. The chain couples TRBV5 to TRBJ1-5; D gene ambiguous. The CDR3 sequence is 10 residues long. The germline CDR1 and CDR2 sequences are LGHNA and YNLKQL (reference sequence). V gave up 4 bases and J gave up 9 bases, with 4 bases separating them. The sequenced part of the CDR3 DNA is TGTGCCAGCAGCCGCGGGGCTCCGCTT. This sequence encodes CASSRGAPL. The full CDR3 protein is CASSRGAPLF.

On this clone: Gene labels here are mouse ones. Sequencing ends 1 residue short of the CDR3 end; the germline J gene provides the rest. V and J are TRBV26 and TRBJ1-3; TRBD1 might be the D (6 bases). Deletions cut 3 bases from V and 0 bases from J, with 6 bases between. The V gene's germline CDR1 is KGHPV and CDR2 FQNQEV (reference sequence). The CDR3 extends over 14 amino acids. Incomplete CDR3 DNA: TGTGCCAGCAGTCTACAGGGTTCTGGAAATACGCTCTAT. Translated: CASSLQGSGNTLY. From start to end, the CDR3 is CASSLQGSGNTLYF.

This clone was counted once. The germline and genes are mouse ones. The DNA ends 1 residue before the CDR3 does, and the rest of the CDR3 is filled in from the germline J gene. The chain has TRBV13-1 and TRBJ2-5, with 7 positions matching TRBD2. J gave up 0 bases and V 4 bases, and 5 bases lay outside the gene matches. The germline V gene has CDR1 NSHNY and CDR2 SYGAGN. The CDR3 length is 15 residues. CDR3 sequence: CASSLLLGNQDTQYF. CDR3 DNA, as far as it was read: TGTGCCAGCAGTCTCCTACTGGGGAACCAAGACACCCAGTAC.

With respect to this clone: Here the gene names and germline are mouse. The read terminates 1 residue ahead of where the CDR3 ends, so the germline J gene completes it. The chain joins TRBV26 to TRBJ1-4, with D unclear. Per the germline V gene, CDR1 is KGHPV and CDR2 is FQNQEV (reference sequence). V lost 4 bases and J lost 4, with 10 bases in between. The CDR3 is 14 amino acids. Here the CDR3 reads CASSPRGLNERLFF. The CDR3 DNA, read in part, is TGTGCCAGCAGTCCCAGAGGGCTCAACGAAAGATTATTT.

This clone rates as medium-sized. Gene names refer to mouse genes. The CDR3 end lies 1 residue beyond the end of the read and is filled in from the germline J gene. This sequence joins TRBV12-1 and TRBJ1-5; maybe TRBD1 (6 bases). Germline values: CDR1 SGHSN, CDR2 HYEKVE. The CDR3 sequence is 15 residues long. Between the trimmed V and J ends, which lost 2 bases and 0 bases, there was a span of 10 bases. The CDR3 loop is CASSPGQNNNQAPLF. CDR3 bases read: TGTGCCAGCTCTCCCGGACAGAATAACAACCAGGCTCCGCTT.

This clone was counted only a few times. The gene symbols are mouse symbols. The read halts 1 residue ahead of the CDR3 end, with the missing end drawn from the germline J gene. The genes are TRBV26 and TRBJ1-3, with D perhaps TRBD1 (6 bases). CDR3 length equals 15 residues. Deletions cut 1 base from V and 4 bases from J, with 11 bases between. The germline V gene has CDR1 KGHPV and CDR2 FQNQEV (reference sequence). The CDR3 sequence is CASSLYRVRGNTLYF. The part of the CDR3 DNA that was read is TGTGCCAGCAGTCTGTACAGGGTGAGGGGAAATACGCTCTAT.

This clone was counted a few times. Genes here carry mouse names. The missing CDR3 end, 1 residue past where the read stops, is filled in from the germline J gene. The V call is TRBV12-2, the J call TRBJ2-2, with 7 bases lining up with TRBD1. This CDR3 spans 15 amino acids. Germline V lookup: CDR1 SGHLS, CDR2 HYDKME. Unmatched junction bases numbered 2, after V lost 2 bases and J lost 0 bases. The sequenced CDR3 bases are TGTGCCAGCTCTCCCGGGACAGCAAACACCGGGCAGCTCTAC. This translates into CASSPGTANTGQLY. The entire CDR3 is CASSPGTANTGQLYF.

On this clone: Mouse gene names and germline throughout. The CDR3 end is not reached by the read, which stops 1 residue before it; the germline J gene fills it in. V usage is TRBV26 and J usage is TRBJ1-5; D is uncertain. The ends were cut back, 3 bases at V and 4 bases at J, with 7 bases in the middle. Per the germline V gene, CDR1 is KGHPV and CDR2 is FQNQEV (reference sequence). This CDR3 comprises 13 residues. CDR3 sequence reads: CASSLYRNQAPLF. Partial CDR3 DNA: TGTGCCAGCAGTCTATACAGAAACCAGGCTCCGCTT.